The 22 T cell receptor beta chains presented below share a single source sample, sequenced in a study of tumor-infiltrating lymphocytes in primary liver carcinoma. Investigators took RNA and DNA out together from 20-30 mg of unsorted bulk tissue. The investigators made TCR beta cDNA from approximately 510 ng total RNA, using a constant-region primer. Three-round nested multiplex PCR performed with slightly modified ARM-PCR produced the TCR beta libraries. Primers for the first two PCR rounds were TRBV1-TRBV30 forward primers and a C-beta reverse primer (approximately 10 cycles per round). TCRdb re-derived calls from the multiplex PCR reads in MiXCR, one entry per CDR3 protein. The data contain fewer than 250,000 distinct CDR3 sequences, roughly 80% of them singletons. The sample comprised tumor tissue from primary liver carcinoma. The receptors originated from a middle-aged man with primary liver carcinoma and hepatitis B virus infection.

Points on this clonotype: The missing conserved phenylalanine or tryptophan at the end of this CDR3 makes a read error likely. The gene calls are TRBV29-1 and TRBJ2-5, with D possibly TRBD2 on 5 matching bases. The CDR3 totals 15 residues. Germline loops: CDR1 SQVTM, CDR2 ANQGSEA. As DNA, the CDR3 is TGCAGCATTGAATCCGCGGCGGGTAGATTGGAGACCCAGTACCTC. The encoded protein is CSIESAAGRLETQYL.

This clonotype was recorded only once. The J gene is TRBJ2-7, the V gene TRBV11-1, with D perhaps matching TRBD2 (6 bases). Germline lookup yields CDR1 SGHAT and CDR2 FQDESV (reference sequence). The CDR3 runs to 15 residues. V was clipped by 2 bases and J by 12 bases, with 23 bases between them. CDR3 sequence: CASSLSGSGEYEMYF. CDR3 bases: TGTGCCAGCAGCTTATCGGGATCGGGAGAATACGAGATGTACTTC.

A note on this clonotype: The junction does not match germline at one end; this may be a read error. The rearrangement uses TRBV4-1 and TRBJ1-3; possible D gene TRBD1, 6 bases. CDR1 MGHRA and CDR2 YSYEKL come from the germline V gene. This CDR3 is built from 17 residues. The CDR3 reads CASSQLRTAGSGNIIYF. The CDR3, as DNA: TGCGCCAGTAGCCAACTAAGGACAGCAGGTTCTGGAAACATCATATATTTT.

Comments on this clonotype: At one end the junction does not follow the germline gene, possibly because of a read error. J is TRBJ2-3 and V is TRBV5-1; 8 bases align to TRBD1. Germline V lookup: CDR1 SGHRS, CDR2 YFSETQ. This CDR3 spans 20 amino acids. As DNA, the CDR3 is TGCGCCAGCAGACTTTCAGGGGGCGGCCCTGCGATGCCTAGCACAGATACGCAGTGTTTT. Amino acids: CASRLSGGGPAMPSTDTQCF. Full variable domain (rest looked up from reference TRBV5-1 and TRBJ2-3): KAGVTQTPRYLIKTRGQQVTLSCSPISGHRSVSWYQQTPGQGLQFLFEYFSETQRNKGNFPGRFSGRQFSNSRSEMNVSTLELGDSALYLCASRLSGGGPAMPSTDTQCFGPGTRLTVL.

Notes on this clonotype: The CDR3 ends on some other residue instead of the conserved phenylalanine or tryptophan, so this is likely a read error. The rearrangement links TRBV10-2 to TRBJ1-3; D gene uncertain. CDR3 length equals 12 residues. Germline-derived CDR1 and CDR2 are WSHSY and SAAADI. The CDR3 bases are TGCGCCAGCAAGGCCTCTGGAAACTCCATATATCTT. Translating gives CASKASGNSIYL.

A note on this clonotype: Relative to the germline gene, one junction end is altered; a read error may explain this. This chain joins TRBV5-1 and TRBJ2-7; the match to TRBD1 covers 9 bases. Germline CDR1 SGHRS, CDR2 YFSETQ. This CDR3 comprises 13 residues. CDR3 in DNA: TGCGCCAGCACCGCCGGGACAGGGCGCGAGGAGTACTTC. It codes for CASTAGTGREEYF.

As for this clonotype: Because the CDR3 is missing its conserved closing phenylalanine or tryptophan, this is likely a read error. The limits of the CDR3 on the DNA are not certain, so only TCRdb's listed CDR3 is given. V gene TRBV6-6 combines with J gene TRBJ1-1; TRBD1 is the table's D call and was not checked against the DNA. The CDR3 is 13 amino acids long, termini counted. The germline CDR1 and CDR2 sequences are MNHNY and SVGAGI (reference sequence). CDR3 residues: CASSTGGTTEDFL.

The gene calls are TRBV19 and TRBJ2-1, with D unclear. Trimming cost V 3 bases and J 4 bases, with 4 bases left between them. The CDR3 has 12 residues. Germline CDR1 and CDR2: LNHDA and SQIVND (reference sequence). The CDR3 spells CASSIGYNEQFF. The CDR3 bases are TGTGCCAGTAGTATCGGATACAATGAGCAGTTCTTC.

The chain combines TRBV7-9 with TRBJ1-2; the D is unclear. This CDR3 is built from 14 residues. Between the trimmed V and J ends, which lost 5 bases and 8 bases, there was a span of 18 bases. The V gene's germline CDR1 is SEHNR and CDR2 FQNEAQ (reference sequence). CDR3 DNA sequence: TGTGCCAGCAGCCAAGCTGGGTGTTATGAAGGCTACACCTTC. Amino acid sequence: CASSQAGCYEGYTF.

As to this clonotype: A much larger clonotype is one base distant, so this may be a read error. This CDR3 reads CASSPRVTSGSSSYNEQFF. The CDR3 DNA reads as TGTGCCAGCAGCCCTCGAGTGACTAGCGGCTCTAGCTCCTACAATGAGCAGTTCTTC. The chain carries TRBV11-2 and TRBJ2-1; 9 bases map to TRBD2. V was clipped by 5 bases and J by 0 bases; unmatched bases: 14. Germline lookup yields CDR1 SGHAT and CDR2 FQNNGV. This CDR3 contains 19 residues.

With regard to this clonotype: This CDR3 is missing its conserved last phenylalanine or tryptophan, likely due to a read error. The rearrangement joins TRBV7-9 to TRBJ2-2; TRBD1 or TRBD2 may be the D gene (5 bases each). The CDR3 sequence is 16 residues long. Germline V CDR1 and CDR2: SEHNR, FQNEAQ (reference sequence). CDR3 sequence: CANSLVLQGWTGELFS. CDR3 sequence (DNA): TGTGCCAACAGCTTAGTTCTTCAGGGTTGGACTGGGGAGCTGTTTTCT.

The rearrangement joins TRBV11-2 to TRBJ2-5; possible D gene TRBD2, 5 bases. CDR1 and CDR2 from the germline V gene are SGHAT and FQNNGV. The germline V and J ends were trimmed by 8 bases and 9 bases, with 16 bases remaining between them. This CDR3 contains 12 residues. The CDR3 coding sequence is TGTGCCAGCGATATAGAGGGTGTGGCCCAGTACTTC. It is translated as CASDIEGVAQYF.

As to this clonotype: An end of the junction does not agree with germline; a read error may underlie this. CDR3 residues: CASSAGTSGRAFSYKQYF. CDR3 nucleotide sequence: TGCGCCAGCAGTGCCGGGACTAGCGGGAGGGCCTTCTCCTACAAGCAGTACTTC. V gene TRBV6-1 combines with J gene TRBJ2-7; the match to TRBD2 covers 16 bases. CDR1 and CDR2 from the germline V gene are MNHNS and SASEGT. The CDR3 totals 18 residues.

In this sample, this clonotype is medium-sized. The gene calls are TRBV11-3 and TRBJ2-1; D is unclear. This CDR3 is built from 14 residues. Deletions cut 3 bases from V and 2 bases from J, with 8 bases between. Germline assignment: CDR1 SGHNT and CDR2 YENEEA. Here the CDR3 reads CASSFAGPYNEQFF. CDR3 nucleotide sequence: TGTGCCAGCAGCTTCGCCGGCCCCTACAATGAGCAGTTCTTC.

In the case of this clonotype: A much larger clone differs by one base, so this may be a read error. The V call is TRBV28, the J call TRBJ2-2, with 11 bases fitting TRBD2. The CDR3 has 15 amino acids. Germline CDR1 is MDHEN and CDR2 is SYDVKM. This CDR3 reads CASKTSGRETGEPFF. For the CDR3, the DNA is TGTGCCAGCAAAACTAGCGGGAGAGAAACCGGGGAGCCGTTTTTT.

Comment on this clonotype: A read error may produce the germline difference seen at one junction end. The genes are TRBV4-3 and TRBJ2-7, with D hard to call. Per the germline V gene, CDR1 is LGHNA and CDR2 is YSLEER. The CDR3 has 13 residues. CDR3 bases: TGCGCAAGCATCCAAGAGGCAAACTACGAGCAGTACTTC. Translated, it gives CASIQEANYEQYF.

The rearrangement links TRBV20-1 to TRBJ2-5; D is unclear. CDR1 and CDR2 (germline): DFQATT, SNEGSKA (reference sequence). CDR3 length: 12 amino acids. Trimming left V 2 bases short and J 0 bases short, with 4 bases between. The CDR3 here is CSARPNQETQYF. CDR3 DNA: TGCAGTGCTAGACCGAACCAAGAGACCCAGTACTTC.

Regarding this clonotype: Mismatch with germline at one junction end may stem from a read error. The gene calls are TRBV4-2 and TRBJ2-1; 7 bases align to TRBD2. Germline V CDR1 and CDR2: LGHNA, YNFKEQ. The CDR3 runs 15 residues. The CDR3 is CASSQGGGSVNEQFF. CDR3 coding DNA: TGTGCCAGTAGCCAAGGAGGCGGGAGTGTCAATGAGCAGTTCTTC.

Remarks on this clonotype: The junction departs from germline at one end; a sequencing error may be responsible. The chain carries TRBV11-3 and TRBJ1-5; a weak D match, TRBD1 (5 bases). The CDR3 spans 15 residues. CDR1 and CDR2 from the germline V gene are SGHNT and YENEEA. CDR3 protein: CASILDLGVAQPQFF. CDR3 nucleotide sequence: TGTGCCAGCATCTTAGATCTGGGGGTGGCTCAGCCCCAGTTTTTT.

The chain couples TRBV6-1 to TRBJ2-5; 7 nucleotides agree with TRBD2. The J call may be wrong; the DNA end is better matched by TRBJ2-1. CDR1 and CDR2 (germline): MNHNS, SASEGT. This CDR3 contains 14 residues. The CDR3 DNA reads TGTGCCAGTAGTATAGGACTAGTTCAAGAGACCCAGTTCTTC. Translated, it gives CASSIGLVQETQFF.

Remarks on this clonotype: The junction shows a germline mismatch at one end, possibly a read error. The CDR3 DNA follows: TGTGCCAGCAACTCCCCGAGACAGGGTACCTATAATGAGCAGTTCTTC. Its protein is CASNSPRQGTYNEQFF. The chain joins TRBV6-2 or TRBV6-3 to TRBJ2-1; 7 bases are shared with TRBD1. This CDR3 has 16 residues. Germline V lookup: CDR1 MNHEY, CDR2 SVGEGT.

Turning to this clonotype: A much larger clone lies one base from this, so it may be a read error. The chain is built from TRBV6-4 and TRBJ2-7; D is ambiguous. The CDR3 runs 19 residues. The V end lost 4 bases, the J end lost 4 bases, and 29 bases lay between the germline ends. Germline CDR1 MRHNA, CDR2 SNTAGT. CDR3 residues: CASSVISSFCGMASYEQYF. Here the CDR3 DNA reads TGTGCCAGCAGTGTCATCTCATCCTTCTGTGGGATGGCGTCGTACGAGCAGTACTTC.